The T cell receptor beta chain under discussion was sequenced for a study of graft-versus-host responses after intestinal transplantation. Overall study: Anti-thymocyte globulin induction preceded about 3 years of tacrolimus and steroid maintenance in all recipients.

As concerns this clone: Its antigen is undetermined.

Assay: immunoSEQ multiplex PCR; the TCRdb copy retains only in-frame clones and omits some. The data contain 80,000 to 100,000 clones, 92% of them seen just once; the ten biggest clones take up around 0.17%. The germline V and J ends were trimmed by 5 bases and 2 bases, with 12 bases remaining between them. Germline CDR1 MNHEY, CDR2 SMNVEV (reference sequence). The CDR3 is made up of 14 amino acids. The sequences come from unstimulated CD4+ T cells sorted from spleen or lymph node cells, collected before intestinal transplant. The chain employs TRBV27 and TRBJ2-5, with a weak D call TRBD2 (6 bases). The receptor was isolated from a human donor who received an intestinal transplant. In DNA form, the CDR3 reads TGTGCCAGCAGTGGGGCCGGGACTCAAGAGACCCAGTACTTC. The encoded protein is CASSGAGTQETQYF.